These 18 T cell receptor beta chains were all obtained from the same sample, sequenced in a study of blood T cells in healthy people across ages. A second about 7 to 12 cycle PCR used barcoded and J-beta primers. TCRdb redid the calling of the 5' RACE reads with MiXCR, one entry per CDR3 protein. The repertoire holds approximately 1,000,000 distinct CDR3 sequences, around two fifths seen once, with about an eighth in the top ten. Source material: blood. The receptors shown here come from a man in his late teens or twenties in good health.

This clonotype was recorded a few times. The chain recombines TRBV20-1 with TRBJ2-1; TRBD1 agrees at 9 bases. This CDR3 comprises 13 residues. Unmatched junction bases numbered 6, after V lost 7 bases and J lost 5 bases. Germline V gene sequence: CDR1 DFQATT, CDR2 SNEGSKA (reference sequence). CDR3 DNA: TGCAGTGGAGGACAGGGGAGGAACAATGAGCAGTTCTTC. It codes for CSGGQGRNNEQFF.

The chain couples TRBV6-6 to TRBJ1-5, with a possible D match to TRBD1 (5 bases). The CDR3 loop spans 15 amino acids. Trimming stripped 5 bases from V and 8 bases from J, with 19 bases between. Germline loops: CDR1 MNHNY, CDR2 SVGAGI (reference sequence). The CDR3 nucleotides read TGTGCCAGCAGTGAGCCGGACATGCCTTCGGAGCCCCAGCATTTT. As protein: CASSEPDMPSEPQHF.

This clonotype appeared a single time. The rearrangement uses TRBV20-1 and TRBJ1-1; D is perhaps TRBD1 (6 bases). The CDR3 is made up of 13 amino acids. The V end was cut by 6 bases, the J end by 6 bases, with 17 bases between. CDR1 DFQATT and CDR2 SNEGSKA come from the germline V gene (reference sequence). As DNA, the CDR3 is TGCAGTGCCCACCCAGGGGAGGGTGCTGAAGCTTTCTTT. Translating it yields CSAHPGEGAEAFF.

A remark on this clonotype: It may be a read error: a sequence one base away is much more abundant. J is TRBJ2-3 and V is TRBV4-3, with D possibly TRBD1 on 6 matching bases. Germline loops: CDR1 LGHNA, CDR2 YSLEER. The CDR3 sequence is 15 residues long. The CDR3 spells CASSQRTENTDAQYF. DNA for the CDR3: TGCGCCAGCAGCCAACGGACAGAAAACACAGATGCGCAGTATTTT.

Here the CDR3 reads CASRGELQPQHF. CDR3 in DNA: TGTGCCAGCAGGGGGGAGCTTCAGCCCCAGCATTTT. The rearrangement joins TRBV6-2 or TRBV6-3 to TRBJ1-5; perhaps TRBD1 as D (5 bases). The ends were cut back, 6 bases at V and 6 bases at J, with 9 bases in the middle. Germline V gene data show CDR1 as MNHEY and CDR2 as SVGEGT. The CDR3 consists of 12 residues.

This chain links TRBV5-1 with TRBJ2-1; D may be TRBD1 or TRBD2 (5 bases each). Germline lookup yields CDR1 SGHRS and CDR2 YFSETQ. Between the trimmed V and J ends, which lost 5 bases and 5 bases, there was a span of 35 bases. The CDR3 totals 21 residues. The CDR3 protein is CASRRQFDWDQTLGPNNEQFF. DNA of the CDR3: TGCGCCAGCAGAAGGCAGTTCGATTGGGACCAGACCCTCGGGCCAAACAATGAGCAGTTCTTC. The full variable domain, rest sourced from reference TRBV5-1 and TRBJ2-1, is KAGVTQTPRYLIKTRGQQVTLSCSPISGHRSVSWYQQTPGQGLQFLFEYFSETQRNKGNFPGRFSGRQFSNSRSEMNVSTLELGDSALYLCASRRQFDWDQTLGPNNEQFFGPGTRLTVL.

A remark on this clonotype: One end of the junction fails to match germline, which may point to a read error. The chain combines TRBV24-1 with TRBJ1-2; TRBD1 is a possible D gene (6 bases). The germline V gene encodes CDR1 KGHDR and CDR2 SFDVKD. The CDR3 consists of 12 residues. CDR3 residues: CATSDETGGCTF. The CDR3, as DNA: TGTGCCACCAGTGACGAGACAGGAGGCTGCACCTTC.

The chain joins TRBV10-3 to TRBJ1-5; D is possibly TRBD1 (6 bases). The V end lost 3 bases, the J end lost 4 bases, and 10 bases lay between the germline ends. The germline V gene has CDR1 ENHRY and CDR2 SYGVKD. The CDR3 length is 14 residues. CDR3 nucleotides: TGTGCCATCAGTGACGGGGGGGCGAATCAGCCCCAGCATTTT. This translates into CAISDGGANQPQHF.

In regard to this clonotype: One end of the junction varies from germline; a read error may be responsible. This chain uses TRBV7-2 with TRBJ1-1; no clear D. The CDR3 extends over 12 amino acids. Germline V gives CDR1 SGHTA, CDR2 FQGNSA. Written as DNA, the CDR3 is TGTGCCGGCAGCCCGAAGAACACTGAAGCTTTCTTT. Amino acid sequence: CAGSPKNTEAFF.

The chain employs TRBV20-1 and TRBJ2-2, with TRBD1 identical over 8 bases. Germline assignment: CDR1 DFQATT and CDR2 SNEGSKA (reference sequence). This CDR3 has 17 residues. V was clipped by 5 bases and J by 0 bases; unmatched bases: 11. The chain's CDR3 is CSAASFAGGTNTGELFF. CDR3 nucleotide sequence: TGCAGTGCTGCATCCTTTGCAGGGGGCACGAACACCGGGGAGCTGTTTTTT.

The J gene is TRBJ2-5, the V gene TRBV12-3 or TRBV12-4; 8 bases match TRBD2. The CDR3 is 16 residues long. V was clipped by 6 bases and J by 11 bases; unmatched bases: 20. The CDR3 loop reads CASREGLAISYNEQYF. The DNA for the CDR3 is TGTGCCAGCAGAGAAGGACTAGCTATATCCTACAATGAGCAGTACTTC.

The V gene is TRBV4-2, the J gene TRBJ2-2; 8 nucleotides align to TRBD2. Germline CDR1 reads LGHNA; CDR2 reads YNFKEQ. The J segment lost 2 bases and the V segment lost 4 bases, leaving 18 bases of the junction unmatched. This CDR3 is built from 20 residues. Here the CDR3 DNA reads TGTGCCAGCAGCCCCCTCGGCGGGGGGAACTTTCAAACTAACACCGGGGAGCTGTTTTTT. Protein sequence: CASSPLGGGNFQTNTGELFF.

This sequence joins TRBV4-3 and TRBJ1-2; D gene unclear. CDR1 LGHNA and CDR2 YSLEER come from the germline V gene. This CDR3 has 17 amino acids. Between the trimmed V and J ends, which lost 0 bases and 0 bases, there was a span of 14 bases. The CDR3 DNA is TGCGCCAGCAGCCAAGATCACGGCGTTTGGACTAACTATGGCTACACCTTC. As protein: CASSQDHGVWTNYGYTF.

CDR3 region: CASSLEPGYEQFF. CDR3 DNA sequence: TGCGCCAGCAGCTTGGAGCCGGGGTATGAGCAGTTCTTC. This chain links TRBV5-1 with TRBJ2-1; D is perhaps TRBD2 (5 bases). The CDR3 has 13 residues. V was shortened by 0 bases and J by 8 bases, with 9 bases between the two germline ends. Germline V CDR1 and CDR2: SGHRS, YFSETQ.

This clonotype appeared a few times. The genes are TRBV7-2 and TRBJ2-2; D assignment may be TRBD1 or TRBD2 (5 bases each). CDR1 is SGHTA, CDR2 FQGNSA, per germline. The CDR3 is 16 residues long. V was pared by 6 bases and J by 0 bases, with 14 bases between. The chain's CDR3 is CASRLGPTTNTGELFF. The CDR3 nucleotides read TGTGCCAGCAGGTTGGGACCGACTACGAACACCGGGGAGCTGTTTTTT.

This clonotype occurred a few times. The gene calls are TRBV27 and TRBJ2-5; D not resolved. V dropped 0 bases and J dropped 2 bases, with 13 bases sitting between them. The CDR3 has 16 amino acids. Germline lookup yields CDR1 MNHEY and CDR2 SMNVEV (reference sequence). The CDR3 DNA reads TGTGCCAGCAGTTTATCCATTAACCTGGATCAAGAGACCCAGTACTTC. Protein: CASSLSINLDQETQYF.

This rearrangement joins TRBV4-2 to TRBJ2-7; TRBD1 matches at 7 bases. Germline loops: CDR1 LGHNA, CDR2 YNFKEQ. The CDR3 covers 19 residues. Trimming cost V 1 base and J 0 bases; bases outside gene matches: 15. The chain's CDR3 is CASSQVETGTAPSSYEQYF. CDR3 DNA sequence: TGTGCCAGCAGCCAAGTGGAAACAGGGACAGCGCCCAGCTCCTACGAGCAGTACTTC.

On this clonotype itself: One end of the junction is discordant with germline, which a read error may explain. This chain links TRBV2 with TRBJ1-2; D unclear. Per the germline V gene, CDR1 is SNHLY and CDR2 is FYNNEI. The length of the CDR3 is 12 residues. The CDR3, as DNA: TGTGCCGGCAGAGGTGCAGGCTATGGCTACACCTTC. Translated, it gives CAGRGAGYGYTF.